A single sample is the source of the 4 T cell receptor beta chains below, sequenced in a study of cytomegalovirus exposure and HLA in healthy donors. In the PCR, 60 Vbeta and 13 Jbeta primers were used. This table comes from immunoSEQ multiplex PCR, and its TCRdb copy is limited to in-frame clones, with some not included. The repertoire has over 150,000 clones, approximately 78% of them found once; the top ten carry approximately 13%. What was sequenced was PBMCs. The receptors were sampled from a woman aged 50 to 60 in good health and CMV-seropositive.

The CDR3 is CASSYDRGKSQHF. Written as DNA, the CDR3 is TGTGCCAGCAGTTACGACCGGGGGAAATCCCAGCATTTT. The chain carries TRBV6-5 and TRBJ1-5, with a possible D match to TRBD1 (5 bases). The CDR3 runs to 13 residues. Germline lookup yields CDR1 MNHEY and CDR2 SVGAGI. Trimming cost V 2 bases and J 11 bases, with 13 bases left between them.

This sequence joins TRBV2 and TRBJ1-4, with 10 bases fitting TRBD1. The CDR3 runs 15 residues. Germline CDR1 reads SNHLY; CDR2 reads FYNNEI. The V gene end was trimmed by 6 bases and the J gene end by 5 bases; junction bases not matched to a gene: 6. The CDR3, as DNA: TGTGCCAGCAGCGTGAGGACAGGGGGAAATGAAAAACTGTTTTTT. It is translated as CASSVRTGGNEKLFF. Full variable domain (rest looked up from reference TRBV2 and TRBJ1-4): EPEVTQTPSHQVTQMGQEVILRCVPISNHLYFYWYRQILGQKVEFLVSFYNNEISEKSEIFDDQFSVERPDGSNFTLKIRSTKLEDSAMYFCASSVRTGGNEKLFFGSGTQLSVL.

The J gene is TRBJ2-3, the V gene TRBV4-1; tentatively, D is TRBD2 (6 bases). This CDR3 has 16 amino acids. Germline assignment: CDR1 MGHRA and CDR2 YSYEKL. V lost 4 bases and J 4 bases, leaving 18 bases between the germline ends. The CDR3 reads CASSLVALAHSDTQYF. The CDR3 DNA sequence: TGCGCCAGCAGCCTCGTCGCACTAGCACATTCAGATACGCAGTATTTT.

This clone was seen a few times. V and J are TRBV5-4 and TRBJ2-5; 10 positions agree with TRBD2. The CDR3 has 14 amino acids. Trimming cost V 4 bases and J 7 bases; bases outside gene matches: 7. CDR1 is SGHNT and CDR2 is YYREEE in the germline V gene (reference sequence). This CDR3 is CASSPSGGSWTQYF. The DNA for the CDR3 is TGTGCCAGCAGCCCTAGCGGGGGATCGTGGACCCAGTACTTC.